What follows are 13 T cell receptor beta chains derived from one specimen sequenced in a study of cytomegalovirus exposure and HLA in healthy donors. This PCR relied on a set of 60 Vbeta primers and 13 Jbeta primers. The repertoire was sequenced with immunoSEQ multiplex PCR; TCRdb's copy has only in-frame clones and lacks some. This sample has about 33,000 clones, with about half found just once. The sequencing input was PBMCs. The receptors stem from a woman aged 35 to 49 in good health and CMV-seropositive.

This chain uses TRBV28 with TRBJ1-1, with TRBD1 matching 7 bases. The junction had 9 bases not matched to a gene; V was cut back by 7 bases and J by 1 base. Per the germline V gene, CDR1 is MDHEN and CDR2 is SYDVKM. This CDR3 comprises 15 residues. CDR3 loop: CASIFGTAKNTEAFF. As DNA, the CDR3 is TGTGCCAGCATCTTTGGGACAGCCAAGAACACTGAAGCTTTCTTT. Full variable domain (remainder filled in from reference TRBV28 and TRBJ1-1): DVKVTQSSRYLVKRTGEKVFLECVQDMDHENMFWYRQDPGLGLRLIYFSYDVKMKEKGDIPEGYSVSREKKERFSLILESASTNQTSMYLCASIFGTAKNTEAFFGQGTRLTVV.

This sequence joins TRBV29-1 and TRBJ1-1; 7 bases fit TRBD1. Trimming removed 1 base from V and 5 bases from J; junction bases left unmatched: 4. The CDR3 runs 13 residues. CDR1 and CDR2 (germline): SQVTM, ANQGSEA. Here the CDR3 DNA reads TGCAGCGTTGAAGGAGGGGGCAGGACTGAAGCTTTCTTT. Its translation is CSVEGGGRTEAFF.

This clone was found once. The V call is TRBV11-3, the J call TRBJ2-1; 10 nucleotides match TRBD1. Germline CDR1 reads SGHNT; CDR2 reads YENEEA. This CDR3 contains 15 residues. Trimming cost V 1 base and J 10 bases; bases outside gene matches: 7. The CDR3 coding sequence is TGTGCCAGCAGCTTAGTAGTGGGGACAGGGGTCGAGCAGTTCTTC. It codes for CASSLVVGTGVEQFF.

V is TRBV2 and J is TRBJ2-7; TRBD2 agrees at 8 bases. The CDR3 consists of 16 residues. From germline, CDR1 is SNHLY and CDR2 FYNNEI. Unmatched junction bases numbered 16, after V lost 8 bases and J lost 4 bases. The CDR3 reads CASLDFAERGMYEQYF. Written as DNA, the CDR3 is TGTGCCAGCCTCGACTTCGCCGAGCGGGGGATGTACGAGCAGTACTTC.

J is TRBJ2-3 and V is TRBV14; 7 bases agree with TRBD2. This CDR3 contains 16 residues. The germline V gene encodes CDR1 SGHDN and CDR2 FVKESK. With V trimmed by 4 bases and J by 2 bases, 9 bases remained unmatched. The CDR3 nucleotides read TGTGCCAGCAGCCCGTTGGCGGGGGTACACACAGATACGCAGTATTTT. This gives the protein CASSPLAGVHTDTQYF.

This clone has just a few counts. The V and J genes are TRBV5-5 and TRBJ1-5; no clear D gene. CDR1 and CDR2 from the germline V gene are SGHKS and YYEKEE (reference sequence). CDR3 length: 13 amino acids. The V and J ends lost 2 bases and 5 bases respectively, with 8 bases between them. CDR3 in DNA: TGTGCCAGCAGCTTTATAGGAGATCAGCCCCAGCATTTT. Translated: CASSFIGDQPQHF.

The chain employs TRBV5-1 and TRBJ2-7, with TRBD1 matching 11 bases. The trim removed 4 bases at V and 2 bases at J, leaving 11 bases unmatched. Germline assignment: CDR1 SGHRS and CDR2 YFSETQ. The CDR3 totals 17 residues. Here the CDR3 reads CASSPQGTGGSTYEQYF. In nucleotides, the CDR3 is TGCGCCAGCAGCCCCCAAGGGACAGGGGGTTCGACCTACGAGCAGTACTTC.

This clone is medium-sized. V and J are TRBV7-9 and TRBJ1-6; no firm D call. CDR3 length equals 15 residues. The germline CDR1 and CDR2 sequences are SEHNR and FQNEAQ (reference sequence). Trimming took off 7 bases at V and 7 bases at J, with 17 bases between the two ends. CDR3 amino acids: CASTKLGSGNSPLHF. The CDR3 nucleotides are TGTGCCAGCACCAAGCTTGGCTCGGGGAATTCACCCCTCCACTTT.

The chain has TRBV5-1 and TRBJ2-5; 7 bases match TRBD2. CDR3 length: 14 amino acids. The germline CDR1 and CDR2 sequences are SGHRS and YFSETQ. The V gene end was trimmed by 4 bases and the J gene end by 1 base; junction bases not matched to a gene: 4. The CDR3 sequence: CASSVGLGQETQYF. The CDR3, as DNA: TGCGCCAGCAGCGTTGGACTAGGCCAAGAGACCCAGTACTTC.

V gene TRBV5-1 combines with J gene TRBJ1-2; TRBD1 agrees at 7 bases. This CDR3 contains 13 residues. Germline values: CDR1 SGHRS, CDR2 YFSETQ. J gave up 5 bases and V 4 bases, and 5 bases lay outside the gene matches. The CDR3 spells CASSNQGVYGYTF. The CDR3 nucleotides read TGCGCCAGCAGCAACCAGGGGGTATATGGCTACACCTTC.

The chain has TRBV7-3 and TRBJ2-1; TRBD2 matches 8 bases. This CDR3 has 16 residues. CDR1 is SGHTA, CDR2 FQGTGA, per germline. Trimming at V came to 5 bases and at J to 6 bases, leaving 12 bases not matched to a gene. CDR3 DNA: TGTGCCAGCAGCCCCCTAGGCGGGGGGTCCCTCAATGAGCAGTTCTTC. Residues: CASSPLGGGSLNEQFF. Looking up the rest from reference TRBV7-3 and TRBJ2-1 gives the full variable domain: GAGVSQTPSNKVTEKGKYVELRCDPISGHTALYWYRQSLGQGPEFLIYFQGTGAADDSGLPNDRFFAVRPEGSVSTLKIQRTERGDSAVYLCASSPLGGGSLNEQFFGPGTRLTVL.

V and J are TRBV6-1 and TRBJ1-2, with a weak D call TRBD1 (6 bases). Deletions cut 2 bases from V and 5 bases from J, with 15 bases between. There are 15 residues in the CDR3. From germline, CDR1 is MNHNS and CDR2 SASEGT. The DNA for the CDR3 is TGTGCCAGCAGTGAAAGTCATCTACAGGGTTATGGCTACACCTTC. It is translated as CASSESHLQGYGYTF.

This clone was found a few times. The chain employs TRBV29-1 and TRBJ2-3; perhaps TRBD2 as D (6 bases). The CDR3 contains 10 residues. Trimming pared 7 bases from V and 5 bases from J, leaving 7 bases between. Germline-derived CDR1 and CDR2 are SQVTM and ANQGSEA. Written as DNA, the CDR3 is TGCAGCGCCGGGGGAGATACGCAGTATTTT. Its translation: CSAGGDTQYF.